The 20 T cell receptor beta chains in this list originate from one sample, sequenced in a study of regulatory T cells in long-lasting Graves disease. Arm-PCR of CDR3 regions with iRepertoire HTBI primers generated TCR beta libraries. Each CDR3 protein gets one entry after TCRdb re-called the multiplex PCR reads with MiXCR. This sample yields roughly 440,000 distinct CDR3 sequences, of which approximately 16% are seen a single time; about 23% belongs to the top ten. Time point defined: newly diagnosed GD, antithyroid drugs for less than 3 months. Making the TCR library involved RNA that had been extracted from PBMCs. These data were also reused for a study on T cells in Graves' hyperthyroidism and ophthalmopathy.

The specimen comprised peripheral blood mononuclear cells (PBMCs), sampled at new diagnosis, from a patient treated with antithyroid drugs. Receptor source: a woman under 30 with Graves disease.

This clonotype was detected a few times. The chain employs TRBV11-2 and TRBJ2-1; unclear D gene. Germline V gene data show CDR1 as SGHAT and CDR2 as FQNNGV. V lost 5 bases, J lost 5 bases, and 7 bases lay in between. The CDR3 contains 12 residues. The CDR3 is CASSREHNEQFF. The CDR3 nucleotides read TGTGCCAGCAGCCGCGAACACAATGAGCAGTTCTTC.

This chain uses TRBV27 with TRBJ2-7; 7 nucleotides line up with TRBD2. The V gene end was trimmed by 8 bases and the J gene end by 0 bases; junction bases not matched to a gene: 4. Germline values: CDR1 MNHEY, CDR2 SMNVEV (reference sequence). This CDR3 region has 13 residues. CDR3 bases: TGTGCCAGCCACGAGCGGGGCTCCTACGAGCAGTACTTC. Amino acids: CASHERGSYEQYF.

This clonotype was picked up many times. This chain connects TRBV7-8 to TRBJ1-1, with TRBD1 identical over 7 bases. Germline V lookup: CDR1 SGHVS, CDR2 FQNEAQ. J gave up 6 bases and V 5 bases, and 6 bases lay outside the gene matches. The CDR3 has 13 residues. The CDR3 nucleotides read TGTGCCAGCAGCATCAGACAGGGCGCTGAAGCTTTCTTT. Protein product: CASSIRQGAEAFF.

This clonotype has more than one count but fewer than ten. The chain carries TRBV6-1 and TRBJ2-7, with 7 bases matching TRBD2. Germline V gene data show CDR1 as MNHNS and CDR2 as SASEGT. V dropped 7 bases and J dropped 7; count of bases not matched to a gene: 13. The CDR3 extends over 14 amino acids. CDR3 sequence (DNA): TGTGCCAGCATAGGAGGCGGGAGCTACAATGAGCAGTACTTC. Translation gives CASIGGGSYNEQYF.

The chain carries TRBV19 and TRBJ2-7; D ambiguous. Germline V gene sequence: CDR1 LNHDA, CDR2 SQIVND (reference sequence). V was shortened by 8 bases and J by 3 bases, with 11 bases between the two germline ends. The CDR3 is made up of 12 amino acids. This CDR3 is CASLDPDYEQYF. In nucleotides, the CDR3 is TGTGCCAGTTTGGACCCAGACTACGAGCAGTACTTC.

The chain joins TRBV12-3 or TRBV12-4 to TRBJ2-1; 12 bases align to TRBD2. V lost 6 bases, J lost 7 bases, and 13 bases stayed unmatched. This CDR3 is 17 amino acids long. The CDR3 loop is CASSVALAGGPGNEQFF. Written as DNA, the CDR3 is TGTGCCAGCAGCGTCGCCCTAGCGGGAGGGCCTGGTAATGAGCAGTTCTTC.

This clonotype was seen many times. This chain joins TRBV6-2 or TRBV6-3 and TRBJ2-1; 14 bases are a match to TRBD2. CDR3 length equals 18 residues. J was trimmed by 6 bases and V by 2 bases; bases with no gene match: 9. Germline-derived CDR1 and CDR2 are MNHEY and SVGEGT. In DNA form, the CDR3 reads TGTGCCAGCAGTTACGGGGGACTAGCGGGAGTCTGGGGCAATGAGCAGTTCTTC. Translated, it gives CASSYGGLAGVWGNEQFF.

Ten or more counts support this clonotype. The chain joins TRBV28 to TRBJ2-7; tentatively, D is TRBD1 (6 bases). The V and J ends lost 3 bases and 6 bases respectively, with 12 bases between them. The CDR3 covers 13 residues. Germline V CDR1 and CDR2: MDHEN, SYDVKM. The CDR3 here is CASSFAGVREQYF. For the CDR3, the DNA is TGTGCCAGCAGTTTCGCAGGGGTACGCGAGCAGTACTTC.

This clonotype showed up just once. The rearrangement uses TRBV20-1 and TRBJ2-7, with TRBD2 matching over 11 bases. The J segment lost 3 bases and the V segment lost 6 bases, leaving 4 bases of the junction unmatched. The germline V gene has CDR1 DFQATT and CDR2 SNEGSKA (reference sequence). The CDR3 length is 13 residues. CDR3 loop: CSARLAGFYEQYF. CDR3 coding DNA: TGCAGTGCGAGACTAGCGGGGTTCTACGAGCAGTACTTC.

Regarding this clonotype: A much bigger clone sits one base away, suggesting this may be a read error. The CDR3 does not end in the conserved phenylalanine or tryptophan, so this is likely a read error. This chain's CDR3 is CASSRNLGGFSYNEQFS. CDR3 nucleotide sequence: TGTGCCAGCAGCCGAAATTTGGGTGGATTCTCCTACAATGAGCAGTTCTCC. The chain uses TRBV27 and TRBJ2-1; D not certain. The CDR3 has 17 amino acids. The V and J ends lost 6 bases and 0 bases respectively, with 18 bases between them. Germline V gives CDR1 MNHEY, CDR2 SMNVEV (reference sequence).

The chain is built from TRBV7-2 and TRBJ1-5; 8 bases align to TRBD1. The CDR3 has 14 residues. Germline CDR1 SGHTA, CDR2 FQGNSA. Losses at the gene ends were 5 bases for V and 6 bases for J; bases not matched to a gene: 6. The DNA for the CDR3 is TGTGCCAGCAGCCCCGGGACAGGCCCTCAGCCCCAGCATTTT. Its protein product is CASSPGTGPQPQHF.

This clonotype was recorded once. Just one base apart from a much larger clone, this may be a read error. V is TRBV28 and J is TRBJ1-2, with a possible D match to TRBD1 (6 bases). The germline V gene has CDR1 MDHEN and CDR2 SYDVKM. Trimming took off 3 bases at V and 4 bases at J, with 12 bases between the two ends. CDR3 length equals 14 residues. The CDR3 sequence: CASSFSGASYGYTF. CDR3 DNA sequence: TGTGCCAGCAGTTTTTCAGGGGCTAGCTATGGCTACACCTTC.

This clonotype was counted at least ten times. This chain joins TRBV2 and TRBJ2-1; TRBD2 is a possible D gene (6 bases). CDR1 is SNHLY and CDR2 is FYNNEI in the germline V gene. V was cut by 7 bases and J by 6 bases, with 13 bases left in between. This CDR3 is built from 13 residues. CDR3 loop: CASKSRGFNEQFF. As DNA, the CDR3 is TGTGCCAGCAAATCCCGGGGGTTCAATGAGCAGTTCTTC. Complete variable domain (other parts from reference TRBV2 and TRBJ2-1): EPEVTQTPSHQVTQMGQEVILRCVPISNHLYFYWYRQILGQKVEFLVSFYNNEISEKSEIFDDQFSVERPDGSNFTLKIRSTKLEDSAMYFCASKSRGFNEQFFGPGTRLTVL.

Ten or more counts support this clonotype. This chain links TRBV7-9 with TRBJ1-2; 7 bases align to TRBD1. CDR3 length: 14 residues. Germline assignment: CDR1 SEHNR and CDR2 FQNEAQ (reference sequence). V trimming: 4 bases; J trimming: 7 bases; junction bases outside the gene matches: 9. CDR3 coding DNA: TGTGCCAGCAGCTCGGGGCAGGGGGTCGGTGGCTACACCTTC. This sequence encodes CASSSGQGVGGYTF.

This clonotype came up a few times. The J gene is TRBJ2-2, the V gene TRBV28, with D perhaps matching TRBD2 (5 bases). The CDR3 sequence is 14 residues long. The V and J ends lost 8 bases and 2 bases respectively, with 12 bases between them. In germline, CDR1 is MDHEN, CDR2 SYDVKM. The CDR3 region is CASRDRRNTGELFF. The CDR3 DNA follows: TGTGCCAGCCGGGATCGGAGAAACACCGGGGAGCTGTTTTTT.

This clonotype was counted ten times or more. The CDR3 nucleotides read TGTGCCAGCAGTTTTGCAGGGACTATCCACACAGATACGCAGTATTTT. Translated, it gives CASSFAGTIHTDTQYF. The V and J genes are TRBV28 and TRBJ2-3; 7 nucleotides agree with TRBD2. This CDR3 has 16 residues. Germline V gene lookup returns CDR1 MDHEN and CDR2 SYDVKM. V shed 3 bases and J 2 bases; nucleotides not matched to a gene: 8.

This clonotype was recorded many times. The chain combines TRBV28 with TRBJ2-1; D gene unclear. The CDR3 covers 14 residues. CDR1 is MDHEN and CDR2 is SYDVKM in the germline V gene. The V end was cut by 6 bases, the J end by 2 bases, with 11 bases between. The CDR3 region is CASSPDLTYNEQFF. CDR3 DNA: TGTGCCAGCAGCCCCGATCTAACCTACAATGAGCAGTTCTTC.

This clonotype was seen many times. The gene calls are TRBV11-1 and TRBJ2-7, with D possibly matching TRBD2 (6 bases). The CDR3 sequence is 12 residues long. The germline gives CDR1 SGHAT, CDR2 FQDESV (reference sequence). Trimming left V 5 bases short and J 7 bases short, with 12 bases between. The CDR3 protein is CASSGDSWEQYF. The CDR3 DNA sequence: TGTGCCAGCAGCGGGGACTCCTGGGAGCAGTACTTC.

The chain has TRBV10-3 and TRBJ1-2, with 7 bases fitting TRBD1. Trimming cost V 0 bases and J 8 bases; bases outside gene matches: 6. The CDR3 is made up of 14 amino acids. Germline loops: CDR1 ENHRY, CDR2 SYGVKD. The CDR3 loop is CAISESGRTGGYTF. In DNA, the CDR3 is TGTGCCATCAGTGAGTCAGGAAGGACAGGCGGCTACACCTTC.

This clonotype was counted a few times. CDR3 bases: TGTGCCAGCCGGCAAGCGGTTAGCACAGATACGCAGTATTTT. Its protein product is CASRQAVSTDTQYF. The gene calls are TRBV6-2 or TRBV6-3 and TRBJ2-3, with D possibly being TRBD2 (5 bases). V lost 8 bases to trimming and J lost 0 bases, with 12 bases between them. The CDR3 extends over 14 amino acids. The germline CDR1 and CDR2 sequences are MNHEY and SVGEGT.